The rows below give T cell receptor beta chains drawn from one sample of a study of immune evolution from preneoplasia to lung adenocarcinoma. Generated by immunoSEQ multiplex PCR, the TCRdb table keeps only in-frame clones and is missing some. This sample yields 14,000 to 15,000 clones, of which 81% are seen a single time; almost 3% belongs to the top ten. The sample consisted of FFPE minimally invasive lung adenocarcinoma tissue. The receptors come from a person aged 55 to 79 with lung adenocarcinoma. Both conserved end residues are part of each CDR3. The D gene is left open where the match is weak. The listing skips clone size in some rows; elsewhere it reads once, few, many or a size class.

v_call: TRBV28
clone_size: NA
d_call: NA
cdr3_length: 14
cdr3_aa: CASSRTRVADTQYF

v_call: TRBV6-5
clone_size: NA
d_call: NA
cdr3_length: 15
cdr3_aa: CASSYFFRDGRGYTF

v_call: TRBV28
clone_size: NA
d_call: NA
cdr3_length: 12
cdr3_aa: CASSGLPTEQYF

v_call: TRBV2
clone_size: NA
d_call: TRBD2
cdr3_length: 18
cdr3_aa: CASSAPSGGPIGIETQYF

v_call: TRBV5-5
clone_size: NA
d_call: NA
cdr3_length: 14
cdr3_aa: CASSSLGPHQPQHF

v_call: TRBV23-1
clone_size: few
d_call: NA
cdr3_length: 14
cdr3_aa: CASSLQALGYGYTF

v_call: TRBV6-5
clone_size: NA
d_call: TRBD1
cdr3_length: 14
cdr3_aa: CASGGTGGNYGYTF

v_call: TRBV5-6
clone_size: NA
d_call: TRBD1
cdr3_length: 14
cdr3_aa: CASSTGQGNYEQYF

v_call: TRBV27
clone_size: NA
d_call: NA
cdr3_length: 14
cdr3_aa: CASSPRLDLPTKYF

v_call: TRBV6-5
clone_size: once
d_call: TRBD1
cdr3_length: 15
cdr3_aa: CASRPTGQMNTEAFF

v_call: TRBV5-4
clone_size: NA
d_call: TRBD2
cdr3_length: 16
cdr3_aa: CASSLGVAGGPEPQYF

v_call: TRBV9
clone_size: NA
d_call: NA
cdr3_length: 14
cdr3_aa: CASSVGPNSETQYF

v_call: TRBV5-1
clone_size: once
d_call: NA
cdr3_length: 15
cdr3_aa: CASSLAAVNTGELFF

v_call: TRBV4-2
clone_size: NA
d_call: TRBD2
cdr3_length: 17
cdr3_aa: CASSRNPGLAGNNEQFF

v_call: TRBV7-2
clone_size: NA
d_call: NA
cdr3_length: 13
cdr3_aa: CASSLVGGSEAFF

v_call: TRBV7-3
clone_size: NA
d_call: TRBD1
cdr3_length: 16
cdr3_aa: CASSLSPAQGADTQYF

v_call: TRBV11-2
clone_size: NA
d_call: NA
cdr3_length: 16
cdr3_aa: CASSLDRIGNTGELFF

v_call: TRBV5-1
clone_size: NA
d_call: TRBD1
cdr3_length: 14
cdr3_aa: CASSSGTAGNTIYF

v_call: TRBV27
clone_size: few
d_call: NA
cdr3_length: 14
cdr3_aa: CASVPQAGRNEQFF

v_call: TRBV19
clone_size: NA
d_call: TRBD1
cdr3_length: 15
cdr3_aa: CASRTFQGAPTEAFF

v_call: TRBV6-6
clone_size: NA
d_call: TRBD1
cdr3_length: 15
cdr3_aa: CASSERDRAGEKLFF

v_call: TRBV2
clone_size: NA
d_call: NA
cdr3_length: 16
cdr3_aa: CASSELAARRGQPQHF

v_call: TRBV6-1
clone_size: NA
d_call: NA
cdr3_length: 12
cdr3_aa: CASSGKQGRQHF

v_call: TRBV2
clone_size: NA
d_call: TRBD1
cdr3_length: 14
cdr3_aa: CASRSQGGNYGYTF

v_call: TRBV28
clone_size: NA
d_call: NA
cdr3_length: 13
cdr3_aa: CASSFLGSVGYTF

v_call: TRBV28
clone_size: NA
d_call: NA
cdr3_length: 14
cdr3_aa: CASSWDSVNTEAFF

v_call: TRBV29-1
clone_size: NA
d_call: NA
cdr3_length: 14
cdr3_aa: CSVPGTPSYNEQFF

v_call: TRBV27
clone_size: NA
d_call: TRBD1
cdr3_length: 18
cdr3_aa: CASSPGTGRRVGANVLTF

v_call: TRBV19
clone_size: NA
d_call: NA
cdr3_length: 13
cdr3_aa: CASSIDSTAEAFF

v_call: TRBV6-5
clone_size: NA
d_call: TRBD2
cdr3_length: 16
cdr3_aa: CASSYSVRGGLNEQFF

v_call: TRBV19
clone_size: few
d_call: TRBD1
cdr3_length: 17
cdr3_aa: CASSPTGSWTGGHGYTF

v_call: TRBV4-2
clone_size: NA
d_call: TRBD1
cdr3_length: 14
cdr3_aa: CASSQEDRNYEQYF

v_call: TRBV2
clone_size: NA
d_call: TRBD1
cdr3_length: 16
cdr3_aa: CASSSRDRAGNQPQHF

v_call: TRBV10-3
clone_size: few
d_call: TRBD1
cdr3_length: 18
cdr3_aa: CAISFRDRCVLCLYEQYF

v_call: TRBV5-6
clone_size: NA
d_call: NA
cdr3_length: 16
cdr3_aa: CASSLGAGHSNQPQHF

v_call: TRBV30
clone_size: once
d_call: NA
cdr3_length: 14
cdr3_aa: CAWSLGFSGNTIYF

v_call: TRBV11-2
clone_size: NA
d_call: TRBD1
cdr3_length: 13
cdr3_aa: CASSRTGGTEAFF

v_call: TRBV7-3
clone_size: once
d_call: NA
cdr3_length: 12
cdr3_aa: CASSLSGGELFF

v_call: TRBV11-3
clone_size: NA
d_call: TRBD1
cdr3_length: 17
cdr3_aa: CASSFPSGQGIGNTIYF

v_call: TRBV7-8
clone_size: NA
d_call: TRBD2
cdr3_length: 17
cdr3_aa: CASSLGGSGGRTDTQYF

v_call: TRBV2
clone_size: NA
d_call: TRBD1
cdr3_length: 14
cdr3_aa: CASRIGQGNEKLFF

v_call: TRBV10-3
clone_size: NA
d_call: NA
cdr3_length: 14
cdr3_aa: CATVAPSNTGELFF

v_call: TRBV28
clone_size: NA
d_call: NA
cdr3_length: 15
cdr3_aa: CASSLETVGTAEAFF

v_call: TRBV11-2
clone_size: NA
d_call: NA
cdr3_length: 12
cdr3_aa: CASSKGVNEQFF

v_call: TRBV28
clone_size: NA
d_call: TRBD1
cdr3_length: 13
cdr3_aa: CASRDRVANEQFF

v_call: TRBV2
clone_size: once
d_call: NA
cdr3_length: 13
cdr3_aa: CASSPRGGHEQYF

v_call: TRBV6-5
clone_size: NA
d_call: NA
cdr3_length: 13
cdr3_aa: CASSPTLQGRAFF

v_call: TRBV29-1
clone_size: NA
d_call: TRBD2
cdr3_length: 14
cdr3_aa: CSASTSGNTGELFF

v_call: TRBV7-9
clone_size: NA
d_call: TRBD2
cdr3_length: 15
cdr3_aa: CASSQEGGGYNEQFF

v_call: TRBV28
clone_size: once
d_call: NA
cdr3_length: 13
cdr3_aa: CAINGGSTDTQYF

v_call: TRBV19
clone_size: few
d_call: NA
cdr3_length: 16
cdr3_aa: CASSIQQALGFDEQYF

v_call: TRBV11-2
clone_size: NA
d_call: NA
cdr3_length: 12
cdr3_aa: CASSLSDETQYF

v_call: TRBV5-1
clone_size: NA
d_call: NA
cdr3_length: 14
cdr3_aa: CASSADQGRETQYF